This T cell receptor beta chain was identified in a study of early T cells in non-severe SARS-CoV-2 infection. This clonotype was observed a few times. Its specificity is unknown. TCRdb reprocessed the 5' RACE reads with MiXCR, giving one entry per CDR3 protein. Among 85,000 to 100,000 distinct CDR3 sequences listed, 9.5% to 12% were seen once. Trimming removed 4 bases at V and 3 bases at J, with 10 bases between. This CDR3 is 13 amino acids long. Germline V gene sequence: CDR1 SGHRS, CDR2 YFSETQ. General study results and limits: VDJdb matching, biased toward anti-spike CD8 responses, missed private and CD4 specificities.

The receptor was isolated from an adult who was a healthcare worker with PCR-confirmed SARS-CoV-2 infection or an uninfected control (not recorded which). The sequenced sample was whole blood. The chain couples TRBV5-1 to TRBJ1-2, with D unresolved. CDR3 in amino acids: CASSQDGDYGYTF. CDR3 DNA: TGCGCCAGCAGCCAGGACGGTGACTATGGCTACACCTTC.